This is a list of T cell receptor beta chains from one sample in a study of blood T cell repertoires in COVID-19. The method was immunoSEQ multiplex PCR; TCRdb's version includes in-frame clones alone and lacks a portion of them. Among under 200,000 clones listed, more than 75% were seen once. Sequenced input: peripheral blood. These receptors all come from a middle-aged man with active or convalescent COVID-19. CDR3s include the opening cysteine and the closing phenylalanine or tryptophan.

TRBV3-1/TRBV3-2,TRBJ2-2,CASSQEFSQELFF
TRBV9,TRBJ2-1,CASSPQGQGSFEQFF
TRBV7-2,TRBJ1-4,CASSPPGTGSEKLFF
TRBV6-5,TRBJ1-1,CASSPTDRGLTEAFF
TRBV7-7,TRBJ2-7,CASSLNRGGEQYF
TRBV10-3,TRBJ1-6,CAISETGSGGDSPLHF
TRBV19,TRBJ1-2,CASSSGIHYGYTF
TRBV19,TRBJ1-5,CASKRGSGNQPQHF
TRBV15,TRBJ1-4,CATSSQGADEKLFF
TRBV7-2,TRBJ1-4,CASSLGGTSREKLFF
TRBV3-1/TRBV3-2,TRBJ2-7,CASSQARVHEQYF
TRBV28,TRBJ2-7,CASSFPGSSYEQYF
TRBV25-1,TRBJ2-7,CASSASPDRGEGYEQYF
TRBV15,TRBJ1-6,CATSRVTGSSYNSPLHF
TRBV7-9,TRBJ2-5,CASSLVVGLQETQYF
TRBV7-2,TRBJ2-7,CASSFPGTGFREQYF
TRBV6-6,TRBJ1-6,CASSNTGGDSPLHF
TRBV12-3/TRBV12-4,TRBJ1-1,CAIKPVGAEAFF